This entry lists 18 T cell receptor beta chains sequenced from one sample in a study of metastatic and nonmetastatic thyroid tumors. TCRdb used MiXCR to call clones anew from the PCR reads. The repertoire has more than 15,000 clones, about 30% of them found once; the top ten carry roughly 14%. No patient had received any treatment before thyroid surgery. The sample consisted of adjacent normal tissue. These receptors all come from a female donor with papillary thyroid cancer or a benign thyroid nodule (not recorded which). Some clones in this sample may be carry-over from other donors' samples.

This chain joins TRBV19 and TRBJ2-6; D possibly corresponds to TRBD1 (5 bases). The V gene's germline CDR1 is LNHDA and CDR2 SQIVND (reference sequence). The CDR3 totals 16 residues. Trimming removed 3 bases at V and 0 bases at J, with 9 bases between. The CDR3 region is CASSIDSYSGANVLTF. In DNA, the CDR3 is TGTGCCAGTAGTATTGACAGCTACTCTGGGGCCAACGTCCTGACTTTC.

The gene calls are TRBV20-1 and TRBJ1-2; possibly TRBD1 for D (6 bases). The V gene lost 7 bases and the J gene lost 7 bases, with 19 bases spanning the gap. CDR1 and CDR2 (germline): DFQATT, SNEGSKA (reference sequence). The CDR3 length is 13 residues. The CDR3 sequence is CSGLGGFSSGYTF. CDR3 nucleotides: TGCAGTGGGTTAGGGGGGTTCAGCTCTGGCTACACCTTC.

This clone occurred a few times. The V call is TRBV6-1, the J call TRBJ1-3; D not resolved. CDR3 length: 12 amino acids. Deletions cut 7 bases from V and 4 bases from J, with 8 bases between. Per germline, CDR1 MNHNS and CDR2 SASEGT. For the CDR3, the DNA is TGTGCCAGCACTCTGGGCGGAAACACCATATATTTT. Residues: CASTLGGNTIYF.

The gene calls are TRBV6-2 or TRBV6-3 and TRBJ2-7, with TRBD2 matching 15 bases. Germline CDR1 is MNHEY and CDR2 is SVGEGT. J was trimmed by 3 bases and V by 7 bases; bases with no gene match: 19. The CDR3 has 20 residues. CDR3 protein: CASINDGLAGGPVVNYEQYF. Written as DNA, the CDR3 is TGTGCCAGCATTAACGACGGACTAGCGGGAGGGCCGGTGGTTAACTACGAGCAGTACTTC.

This clone was found a few times. As DNA, the CDR3 is TGTGCCAGCAGTTTGTGGAGGGGCTCTGGAAACACCATATATTTT. It specifies CASSLWRGSGNTIYF. The chain is built from TRBV28 and TRBJ1-3; a possible D gene is TRBD1 (5 bases). The V and J ends lost 3 bases and 0 bases respectively, with 9 bases between them. This CDR3 spans 15 amino acids. Germline V lookup: CDR1 MDHEN, CDR2 SYDVKM.

This clone has a handful of counts. V usage is TRBV20-1 and J usage is TRBJ2-1; maybe TRBD2 (5 bases). This CDR3 has 14 amino acids. Germline V lookup: CDR1 DFQATT, CDR2 SNEGSKA (reference sequence). V shed 1 base and J shed 2 bases, with 9 bases lying between them. The CDR3 sequence: CSARVVTTYNEQFF. CDR3 nucleotides: TGCAGTGCTAGAGTGGTGACTACCTACAATGAGCAGTTCTTC.

The rearrangement uses TRBV24-1 and TRBJ2-2; 7 bases are shared with TRBD2. The CDR3 consists of 15 residues. Germline CDR1 is KGHDR and CDR2 is SFDVKD. The trim removed 7 bases at V and 0 bases at J, leaving 4 bases unmatched. CDR3 DNA: TGTGCCACCAGGAGCGGGGTAACGAACACCGGGGAGCTGTTTTTT. It codes for CATRSGVTNTGELFF.

This clone was picked up one time. V gene TRBV11-2 combines with J gene TRBJ2-7, with TRBD1 as a possible D gene (7 bases). V was cut by 5 bases and J by 7 bases, with 15 bases left in between. The CDR3 runs to 13 residues. CDR1 and CDR2 (germline): SGHAT, FQNNGV. DNA of the CDR3: TGTGCCAGCAGCCGAGACAGGGCGGGGGAGCAGTACTTC. The encoded protein is CASSRDRAGEQYF.

In its sample, this clone was seen a few times. The chain employs TRBV12-3 or TRBV12-4 and TRBJ2-5; 9 bases are shared with TRBD2. V lost 6 bases to trimming and J lost 5 bases; unmatched junction nucleotides: 4. The CDR3 has 13 residues. The CDR3 coding sequence is TGTGCCAGCAGGGGACTAGCTAGGGAGACCCAGTACTTC. The encoded protein is CASRGLARETQYF.

In DNA form, the CDR3 reads TGTGCCAGCAGCCCAGAGGACAGGCTGGGCAATGAGCAGTTCTTC. This encodes CASSPEDRLGNEQFF. V usage is TRBV11-2 and J usage is TRBJ2-1, with 7 bases that match TRBD1. The germline CDR1 and CDR2 sequences are SGHAT and FQNNGV. Trimming at V came to 5 bases and at J to 6 bases, leaving 10 bases not matched to a gene. CDR3 length: 15 amino acids.

The sample holds a few counts of this clone. This may be a read error: a much more frequent sequence differs by one nucleotide. The CDR3 coding sequence is TGTGCCAGCCGTGGATGGGGACAGGGTGGCACAGATACGCAGTATTTT. This gives the protein CASRGWGQGGTDTQYF. The chain recombines TRBV12-3 or TRBV12-4 with TRBJ2-3, with 9 nucleotides matching TRBD1. CDR3 length: 16 amino acids. J gave up 1 base and V 8 bases, and 10 bases lay outside the gene matches.

On this clone itself: At one end the junction does not follow the germline gene, possibly because of a read error. This chain joins TRBV20-1 and TRBJ1-5, with 8 bases matching TRBD1. Germline V gene lookup returns CDR1 DFQATT and CDR2 SNEGSKA (reference sequence). This CDR3 is 13 amino acids long. The CDR3 sequence: CSARSTGDQPRHF. In nucleotides, the CDR3 is TGCAGTGCTAGGTCGACAGGGGATCAGCCCCGGCATTTT.

V and J are TRBV12-3 or TRBV12-4 and TRBJ2-7; D ambiguous. The CDR3 extends over 13 amino acids. The germline V and J ends were trimmed by 1 base and 4 bases, with 8 bases remaining between them. The CDR3 nucleotides are TGTGCCAGCAGTTTAGGGTTGGAGTACGAGCAGTACTTC. It yields the protein CASSLGLEYEQYF.

This clone was observed a handful of times. This chain uses TRBV12-3 or TRBV12-4 with TRBJ2-1; D may be TRBD2 (5 bases). Between the trimmed V and J ends, which lost 7 bases and 7 bases, there was a span of 8 bases. This CDR3 comprises 11 residues. The CDR3 loop reads CASTRRNEQFF. The CDR3 bases are TGTGCCAGCACACGGAGGAATGAGCAGTTCTTC.

The rearrangement uses TRBV20-1 and TRBJ2-5; no definite D call. CDR3 size: 13 residues. The germline V and J ends were trimmed by 0 bases and 6 bases, with 11 bases remaining between them. The germline V gene has CDR1 DFQATT and CDR2 SNEGSKA (reference sequence). In nucleotides, the CDR3 is TGCAGTGCTAGAGACGGCACCTCTAAGACCCAGTACTTC. Translation gives CSARDGTSKTQYF.

V is TRBV6-5 and J is TRBJ2-1; unclear D gene. Trimming shortened V by 2 bases and J by 5 bases, and 7 bases separated the two germline ends. Germline values: CDR1 MNHEY, CDR2 SVGAGI. The CDR3 covers 13 residues. The CDR3 loop reads CASSYLDDNEQFF. CDR3 nucleotide sequence: TGTGCCAGCAGTTACCTAGACGACAATGAGCAGTTCTTC.

The rearrangement uses TRBV2 and TRBJ2-2, with unresolved D. Germline CDR1 reads SNHLY; CDR2 reads FYNNEI. V was cut by 1 base and J by 6 bases, with 3 bases left in between. This CDR3 contains 12 residues. The CDR3, as DNA: TGTGCCAGCAGTGAAGATGCCGGGGAGCTGTTTTTT. It specifies CASSEDAGELFF.

This chain connects TRBV11-1 to TRBJ2-3; TRBD2 aligns across 7 bases. Germline V gene data show CDR1 as SGHAT and CDR2 as FQDESV (reference sequence). V was pared by 1 base and J by 3 bases, with 7 bases of the junction left unmatched. This CDR3 has 16 residues. The DNA for the CDR3 is TGTGCCAGCAGCTTAGGGGCGGGAGTAGGGACAGATACGCAGTATTTT. The encoded protein is CASSLGAGVGTDTQYF.